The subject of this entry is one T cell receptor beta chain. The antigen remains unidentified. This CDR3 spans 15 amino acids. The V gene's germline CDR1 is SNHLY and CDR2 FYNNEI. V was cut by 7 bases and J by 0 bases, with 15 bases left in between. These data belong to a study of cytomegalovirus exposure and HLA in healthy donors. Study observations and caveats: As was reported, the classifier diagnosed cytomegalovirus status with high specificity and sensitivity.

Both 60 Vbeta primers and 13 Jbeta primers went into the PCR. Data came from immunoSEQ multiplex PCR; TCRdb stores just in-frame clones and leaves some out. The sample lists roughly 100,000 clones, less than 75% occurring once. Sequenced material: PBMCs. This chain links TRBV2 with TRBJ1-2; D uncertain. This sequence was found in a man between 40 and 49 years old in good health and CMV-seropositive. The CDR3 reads CASTKQAVANYGYTF. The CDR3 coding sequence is TGTGCCAGCACCAAGCAAGCGGTGGCTAACTATGGCTACACCTTC.